This T cell receptor (beta chain) was found in a study of identical twins. Findings of the study overall: Zero-insertion findings could be partly confounded by invariant cells (MAIT and iNKT cells). Instead of following the same donors, the conclusions were based on cross-sectional statistical analysis. Insertion counts were lower in abundant cord blood beta clonotypes, a trend that memory repertoires did not show.

MiXCR was run by TCRdb on the 5' RACE reads, yielding one entry per CDR3 protein. The sample comprises hundreds of thousands of distinct CDR3 sequences, over 8.5% of which are singletons, and roughly 0.97% rests with the top ten. This clonotype appeared many times. Its target is unknown. V lost 3 bases, J lost 4 bases, and 3 bases lay in between. This CDR3 contains 11 residues. The same specimen was also included in a second study, on yellow fever vaccine responses in identical twins.

This TCR was sampled from a woman between 18 and 29 years old in good health. The V gene is TRBV12-3 or TRBV12-4, the J gene TRBJ1-2; D not certain. Sequenced input: PBMCs. CDR3 region: CASSFSYGYTF. In DNA form, the CDR3 reads TGTGCCAGCAGTTTCTCCTATGGCTACACCTTC.